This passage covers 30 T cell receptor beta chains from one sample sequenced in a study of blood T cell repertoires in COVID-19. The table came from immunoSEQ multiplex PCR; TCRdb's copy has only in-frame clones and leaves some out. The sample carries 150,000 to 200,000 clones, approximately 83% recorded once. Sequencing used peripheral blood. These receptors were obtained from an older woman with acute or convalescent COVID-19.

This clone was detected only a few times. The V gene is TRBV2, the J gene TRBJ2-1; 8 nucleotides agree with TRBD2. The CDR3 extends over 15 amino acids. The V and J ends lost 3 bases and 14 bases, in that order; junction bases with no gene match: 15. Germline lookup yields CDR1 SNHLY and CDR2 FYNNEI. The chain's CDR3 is CASSEDSGGGQRKFF. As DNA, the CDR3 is TGTGCCAGCAGTGAGGACTCGGGCGGGGGGCAAAGAAAGTTCTTC. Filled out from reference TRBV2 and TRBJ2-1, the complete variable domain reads EPEVTQTPSHQVTQMGQEVILRCVPISNHLYFYWYRQILGQKVEFLVSFYNNEISEKSEIFDDQFSVERPDGSNFTLKIRSTKLEDSAMYFCASSEDSGGGQRKFFGPGTRLTVL.

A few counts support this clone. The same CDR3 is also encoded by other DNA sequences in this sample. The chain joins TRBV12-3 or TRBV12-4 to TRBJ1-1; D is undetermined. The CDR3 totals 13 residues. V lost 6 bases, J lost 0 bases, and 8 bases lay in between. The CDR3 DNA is TGTGCCAGCAGCCTTAAAATGAACACTGAAGCTTTCTTT. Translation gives CASSLKMNTEAFF.

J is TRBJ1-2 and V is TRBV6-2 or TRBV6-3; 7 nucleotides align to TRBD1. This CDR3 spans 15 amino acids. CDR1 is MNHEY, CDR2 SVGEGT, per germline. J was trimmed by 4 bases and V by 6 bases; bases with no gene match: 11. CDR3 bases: TGTGCCAGCAGCGGCGCAGCGCCAGGGGGCTATGGCTACACCTTC. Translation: CASSGAAPGGYGYTF.

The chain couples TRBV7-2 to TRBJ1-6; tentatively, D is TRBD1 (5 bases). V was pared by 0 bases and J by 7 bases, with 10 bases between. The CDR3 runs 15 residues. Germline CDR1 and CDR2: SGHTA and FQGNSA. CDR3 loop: CASSLALGGNSPLHF. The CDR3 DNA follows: TGTGCCAGCAGCTTAGCATTGGGGGGGAATTCACCCCTCCACTTT.

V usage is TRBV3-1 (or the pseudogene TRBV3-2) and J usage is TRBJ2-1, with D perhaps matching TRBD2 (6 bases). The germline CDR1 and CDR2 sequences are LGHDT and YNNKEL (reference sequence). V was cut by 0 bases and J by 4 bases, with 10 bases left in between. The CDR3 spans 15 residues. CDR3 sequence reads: CASSQDLGGYNEQFF. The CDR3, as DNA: TGTGCCAGCAGCCAAGATCTTGGAGGGTACAATGAGCAGTTCTTC.

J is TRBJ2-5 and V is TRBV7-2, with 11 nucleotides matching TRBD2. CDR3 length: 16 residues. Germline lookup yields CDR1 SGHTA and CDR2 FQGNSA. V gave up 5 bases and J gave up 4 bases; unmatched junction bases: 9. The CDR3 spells CASSHRRLAGGETQYF. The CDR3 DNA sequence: TGTGCCAGCAGCCACCGCCGGCTAGCGGGGGGAGAGACCCAGTACTTC. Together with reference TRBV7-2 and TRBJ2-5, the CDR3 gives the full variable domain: GAGVSQSPSNKVTEKGKDVELRCDPISGHTALYWYRQSLGQGLEFLIYFQGNSAPDKSGLPSDRFSAERTGGSVSTLTIQRTQQEDSAVYLCASSHRRLAGGETQYFGPGTRLLVL.

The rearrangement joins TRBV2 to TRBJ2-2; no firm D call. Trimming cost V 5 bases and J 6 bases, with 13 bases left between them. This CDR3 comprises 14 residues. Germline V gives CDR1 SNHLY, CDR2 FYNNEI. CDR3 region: CASSFLPSSGELFF. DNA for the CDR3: TGTGCCAGCAGTTTCCTCCCTAGTTCCGGGGAGCTGTTTTTT.

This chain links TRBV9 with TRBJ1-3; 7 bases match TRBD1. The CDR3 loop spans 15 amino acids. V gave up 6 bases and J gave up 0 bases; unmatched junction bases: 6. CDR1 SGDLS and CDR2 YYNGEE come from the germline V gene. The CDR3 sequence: CASKTGSGSGNTIYF. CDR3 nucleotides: TGTGCCAGCAAGACAGGGAGCGGCTCTGGAAACACCATATATTTT.

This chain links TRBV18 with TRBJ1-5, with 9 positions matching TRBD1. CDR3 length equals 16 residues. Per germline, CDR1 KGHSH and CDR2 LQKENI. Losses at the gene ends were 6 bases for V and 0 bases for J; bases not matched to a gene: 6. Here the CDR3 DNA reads TGTGCCAGCTCTTTACAGGGGGCCCATAGCAATCAGCCCCAGCATTTT. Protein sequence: CASSLQGAHSNQPQHF.

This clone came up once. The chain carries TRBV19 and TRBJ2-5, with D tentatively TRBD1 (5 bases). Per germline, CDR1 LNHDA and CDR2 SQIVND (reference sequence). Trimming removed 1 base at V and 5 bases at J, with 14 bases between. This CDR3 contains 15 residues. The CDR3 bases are TGTGCCAGTAGTATAGCGGTTCAAAAGGGGGAGACCCAGTACTTC. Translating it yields CASSIAVQKGETQYF.

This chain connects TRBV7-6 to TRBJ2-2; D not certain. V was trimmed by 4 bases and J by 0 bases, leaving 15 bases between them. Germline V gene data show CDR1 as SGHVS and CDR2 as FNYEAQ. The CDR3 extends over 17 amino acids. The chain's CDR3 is CASSYAFPGSNTGELFF. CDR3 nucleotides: TGTGCCAGCAGCTACGCGTTTCCGGGTTCGAACACCGGGGAGCTGTTTTTT.

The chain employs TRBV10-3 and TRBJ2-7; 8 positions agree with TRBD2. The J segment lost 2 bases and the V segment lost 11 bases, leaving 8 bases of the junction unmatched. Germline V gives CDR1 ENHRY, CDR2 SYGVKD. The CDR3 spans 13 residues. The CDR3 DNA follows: TGTGCCCATGCTCGGCGGGGGGCCTACGAGCAGTACTTC. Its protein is CAHARRGAYEQYF.

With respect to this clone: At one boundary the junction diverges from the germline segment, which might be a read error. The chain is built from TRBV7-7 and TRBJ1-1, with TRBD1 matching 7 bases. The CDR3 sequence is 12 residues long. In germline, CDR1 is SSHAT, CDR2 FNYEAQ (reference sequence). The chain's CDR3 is CASSQPGGEAFF. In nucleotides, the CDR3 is TGTGCTAGCAGCCAGCCAGGGGGGGAAGCTTTCTTT.

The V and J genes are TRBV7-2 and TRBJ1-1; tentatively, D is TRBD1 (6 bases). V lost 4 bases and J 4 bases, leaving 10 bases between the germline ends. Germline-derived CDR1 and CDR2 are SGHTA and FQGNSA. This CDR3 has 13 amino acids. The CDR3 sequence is CASSYTGTTEAFF. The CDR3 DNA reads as TGTGCCAGCAGCTATACAGGGACCACTGAAGCTTTCTTT.

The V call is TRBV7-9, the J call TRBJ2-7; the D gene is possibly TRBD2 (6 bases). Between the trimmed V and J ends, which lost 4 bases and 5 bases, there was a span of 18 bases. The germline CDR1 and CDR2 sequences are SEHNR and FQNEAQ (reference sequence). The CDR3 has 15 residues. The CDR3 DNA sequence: TGTGCCAGCAGCTCAGGGACTTACACCCTTGACGAGCAGTACTTC. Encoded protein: CASSSGTYTLDEQYF.

Here the CDR3 DNA reads TGTGCCAGCCTTCAGCGGGGGTCGAACTCCTACAATGAGCAGTTCTTC. Protein sequence: CASLQRGSNSYNEQFF. The chain uses TRBV7-2 and TRBJ2-1; 8 nucleotides align to TRBD2. CDR1 is SGHTA, CDR2 FQGNSA, per germline. V lost 8 bases and J lost 0; bases outside the gene matches: 9. CDR3 length: 16 residues.

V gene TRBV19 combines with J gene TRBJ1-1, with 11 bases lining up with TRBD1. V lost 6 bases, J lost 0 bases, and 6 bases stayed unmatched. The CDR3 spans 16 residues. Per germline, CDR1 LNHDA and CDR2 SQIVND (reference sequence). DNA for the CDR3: TGTGCCAGTAGAGGACAGGGGGCTCTCTTGAACACTGAAGCTTTCTTT. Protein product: CASRGQGALLNTEAFF.

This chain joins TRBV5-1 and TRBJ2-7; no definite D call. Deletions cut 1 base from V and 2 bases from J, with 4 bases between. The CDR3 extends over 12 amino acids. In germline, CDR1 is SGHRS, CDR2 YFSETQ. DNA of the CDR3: TGCGCCAGCAGCTTGTATCCCTACGAGCAGTACTTC. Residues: CASSLYPYEQYF.

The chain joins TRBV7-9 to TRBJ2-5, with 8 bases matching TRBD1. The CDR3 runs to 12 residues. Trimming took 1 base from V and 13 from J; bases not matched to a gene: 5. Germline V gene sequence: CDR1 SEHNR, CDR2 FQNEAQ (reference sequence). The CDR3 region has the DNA TGTGCCAGCAGCTTAGAATGGGACAGGTCGTACTTC. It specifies CASSLEWDRSYF.

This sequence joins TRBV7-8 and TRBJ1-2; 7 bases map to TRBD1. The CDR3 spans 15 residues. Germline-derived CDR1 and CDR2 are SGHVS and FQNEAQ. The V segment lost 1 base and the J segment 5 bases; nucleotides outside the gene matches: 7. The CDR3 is CASSLDWDSSYGYTF. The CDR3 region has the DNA TGTGCCAGCAGCTTAGACTGGGACAGCTCTTATGGCTACACCTTC.

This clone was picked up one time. The CDR3 nucleotides are TGTGCCAGCAGTTTAACGATCGGGACAGTGAACTATGGCTACACCTTC. The encoded protein is CASSLTIGTVNYGYTF. This chain links TRBV27 with TRBJ1-2, with 7 bases that match TRBD1. With 2 bases clipped from V and 2 bases from J, the junction kept 8 bases outside the gene matches. Germline V gene sequence: CDR1 MNHEY, CDR2 SMNVEV (reference sequence). CDR3 length: 16 amino acids.

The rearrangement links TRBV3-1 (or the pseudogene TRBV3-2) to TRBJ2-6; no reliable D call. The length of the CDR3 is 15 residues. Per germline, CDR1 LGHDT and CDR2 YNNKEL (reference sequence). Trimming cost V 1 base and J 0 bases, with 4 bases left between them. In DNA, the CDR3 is TGTGCCAGCAGCCAAGGTAGCTCTGGGGCCAACGTCCTGACTTTC. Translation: CASSQGSSGANVLTF.

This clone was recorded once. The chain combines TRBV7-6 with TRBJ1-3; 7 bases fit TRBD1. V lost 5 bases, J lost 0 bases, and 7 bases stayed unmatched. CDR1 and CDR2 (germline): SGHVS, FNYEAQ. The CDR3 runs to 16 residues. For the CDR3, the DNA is TGTGCCAGCAGCCGACAGGGACCGAACTCTGGAAACACCATATATTTT. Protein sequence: CASSRQGPNSGNTIYF. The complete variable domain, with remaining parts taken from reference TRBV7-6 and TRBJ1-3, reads GAGVSQSPRYKVTKRGQDVALRCDPISGHVSLYWYRQALGQGPEFLTYFNYEAQQDKSGLPNDRFSAERPEGSISTLTIQRTEQRDSAMYRCASSRQGPNSGNTIYFGEGSWLTVV.

In DNA, the CDR3 is TGTGCCAGCAGGCACTCAGGGGAGACCCAGTACTTC. Protein product: CASRHSGETQYF. The rearrangement joins TRBV28 to TRBJ2-5; D might be TRBD1 (5 bases). There are 12 residues in the CDR3. Germline V gives CDR1 MDHEN, CDR2 SYDVKM. V shed 6 bases and J shed 5 bases, with 10 bases lying between them.

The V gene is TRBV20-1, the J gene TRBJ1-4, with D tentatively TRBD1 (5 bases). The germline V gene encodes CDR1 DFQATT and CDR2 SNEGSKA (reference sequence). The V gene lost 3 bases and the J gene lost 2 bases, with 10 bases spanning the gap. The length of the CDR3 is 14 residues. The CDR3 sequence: CSASRPGTNEKLFF. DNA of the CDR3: TGCAGTGCTAGTCGACCAGGGACTAATGAAAAACTGTTTTTT.

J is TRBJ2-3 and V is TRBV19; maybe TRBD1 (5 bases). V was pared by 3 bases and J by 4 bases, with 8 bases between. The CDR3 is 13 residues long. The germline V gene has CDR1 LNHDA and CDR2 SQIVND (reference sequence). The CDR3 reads CASSMLGADTQYF. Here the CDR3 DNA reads TGTGCCAGTAGTATGTTAGGGGCAGATACGCAGTATTTT.

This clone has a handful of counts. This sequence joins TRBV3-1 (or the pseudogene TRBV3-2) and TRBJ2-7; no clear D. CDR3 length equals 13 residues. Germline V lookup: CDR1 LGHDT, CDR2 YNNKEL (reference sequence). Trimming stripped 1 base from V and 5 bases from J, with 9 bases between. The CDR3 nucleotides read TGTGCCAGCAGCCAAGTTGGTCACAACGAGCAGTACTTC. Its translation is CASSQVGHNEQYF.

The CDR3: CASSPLGTGNYGYTF. The CDR3 DNA is TGTGCCAGCAGCCCTTTGGGGACTGGGAACTATGGCTACACCTTC. The chain is built from TRBV7-8 and TRBJ1-2; TRBD1 might be the D (5 bases). From germline, CDR1 is SGHVS and CDR2 FQNEAQ. Trimming cost V 5 bases and J 2 bases, with 15 bases left between them. The CDR3 has 15 residues.

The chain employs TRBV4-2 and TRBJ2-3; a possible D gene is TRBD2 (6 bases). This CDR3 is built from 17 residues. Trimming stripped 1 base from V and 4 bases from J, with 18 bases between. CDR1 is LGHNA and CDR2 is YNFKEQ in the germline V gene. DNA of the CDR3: TGTGCCAGCAGCCAAGTATCGGCGGGGTGGAATCCAGATACGCAGTATTTT. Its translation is CASSQVSAGWNPDTQYF.

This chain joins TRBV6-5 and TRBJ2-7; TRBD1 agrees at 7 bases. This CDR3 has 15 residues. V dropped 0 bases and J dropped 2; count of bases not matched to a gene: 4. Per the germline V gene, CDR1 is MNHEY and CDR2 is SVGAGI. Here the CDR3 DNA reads TGTGCCAGCAGTTACTCGGGGACAGAAGCCTACGAGCAGTACTTC. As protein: CASSYSGTEAYEQYF.